These 26 T cell receptor beta chains share one sample of origin, sequenced in a study of blood T cell repertoires in COVID-19. Only in-frame clones appear in the TCRdb table, and some are missing; sequencing was by immunoSEQ multiplex PCR. The table lists approximately 440,000 clones, about 87% of them singletons. Sequencing was done on a sample of peripheral blood. The receptor set was obtained from a woman between 45 and 60 years old with COVID-19, enrolled during active disease.

V usage is TRBV3-1 (or the pseudogene TRBV3-2) and J usage is TRBJ1-3; no firm D call. From germline, CDR1 is LGHDT and CDR2 YNNKEL (reference sequence). The CDR3 is 13 residues long. Trimming left V 3 bases short and J 4 bases short, with 7 bases between. This CDR3 is CASSQGFGNTIYF. The CDR3 DNA sequence: TGTGCCAGCAGCCAGGGCTTCGGAAACACCATATATTTT.

The rearrangement links TRBV2 to TRBJ2-3, with D perhaps TRBD1 (5 bases). This CDR3 contains 14 residues. Trimming took 4 bases from V and 0 from J, leaving 8 bases between them. Per germline, CDR1 SNHLY and CDR2 FYNNEI. The CDR3: CASSVGASTDTQYF. In DNA, the CDR3 is TGTGCCAGCAGTGTAGGGGCTAGCACAGATACGCAGTATTTT.

This sequence joins TRBV19 and TRBJ2-7; the D gene is possibly TRBD2 (5 bases). This CDR3 region has 11 residues. Trimming removed 1 base from V and 7 bases from J, with 5 bases in between. The germline CDR1 and CDR2 sequences are LNHDA and SQIVND (reference sequence). The CDR3 DNA reads as TGTGCCAGTAGTATAGGCGGGGAGCAGTACTTC. Residues: CASSIGGEQYF. Complete variable domain (other parts from reference TRBV19 and TRBJ2-7): DGGITQSPKYLFRKEGQNVTLSCEQNLNHDAMYWYRQDPGQGLRLIYYSQIVNDFQKGDIAEGYSVSREKKESFPLTVTSAQKNPTAFYLCASSIGGEQYFGPGTRLTVT.

The V call is TRBV12-3 or TRBV12-4, the J call TRBJ2-5, with D perhaps matching TRBD1 (6 bases). V dropped 8 bases and J dropped 5 bases, with 15 bases sitting between them. The CDR3 length is 13 residues. The CDR3 DNA is TGTGCCAGCGGGTGGGCTAGGGGGGAGACCCAGTACTTC. Its translation: CASGWARGETQYF.

The chain uses TRBV7-9 and TRBJ2-2; no clear D gene. The CDR3 has 14 residues. Germline CDR1 reads SEHNR; CDR2 reads FQNEAQ (reference sequence). V lost 0 bases, J lost 8 bases, and 10 bases lay in between. This CDR3 is CASSLAGIMGELFF. DNA for the CDR3: TGTGCCAGCAGCTTAGCGGGCATAATGGGGGAGCTGTTTTTT.

V is TRBV2 and J is TRBJ1-1, with 9 bases identical to TRBD1. Germline V gene data show CDR1 as SNHLY and CDR2 as FYNNEI. The J segment lost 5 bases and the V segment lost 8 bases, leaving 9 bases of the junction unmatched. The CDR3 sequence is 14 residues long. In DNA, the CDR3 is TGTGCCAGCGGGGAACAGGGGGCTTATACTGAAGCTTTCTTT. The encoded protein is CASGEQGAYTEAFF.

The chain combines TRBV7-9 with TRBJ2-1, with a tentative D call TRBD1 (5 bases). Germline V gene data show CDR1 as SEHNR and CDR2 as FQNEAQ (reference sequence). V was shortened by 5 bases and J by 0 bases, with 8 bases between the two germline ends. The CDR3 runs 14 residues. The CDR3 loop reads CASSADSSYNEQFF. The DNA for the CDR3 is TGTGCCAGCAGCGCCGACAGCTCCTACAATGAGCAGTTCTTC.

V is TRBV21-1 and J is TRBJ1-1. TRBV21-1 is described as a pseudogene. The CDR3 length is 14 residues. This CDR3 is CASNAEGANTEAFF. In DNA, the CDR3 is TGTGCCAGCAACGCCGAGGGAGCGAACACTGAAGCTTTCTTT.

The chain is built from TRBV28 and TRBJ1-5, with a weak D call TRBD1 (5 bases). The CDR3 totals 15 residues. Germline loops: CDR1 MDHEN, CDR2 SYDVKM. V lost 4 bases and J 4 bases, leaving 14 bases between the germline ends. CDR3 sequence: CASSSGRFGNQPQHF. In nucleotides, the CDR3 is TGTGCCAGCAGTTCAGGGAGGTTTGGGAATCAGCCCCAGCATTTT.

This chain joins TRBV5-1 and TRBJ2-1; 11 positions match TRBD2. Trimming cost V 1 base and J 7 bases; bases outside gene matches: 10. CDR3 length equals 17 residues. Germline loops: CDR1 SGHRS, CDR2 YFSETQ. The CDR3 protein is CASSLTSGGRIDNEQFF. In nucleotides, the CDR3 is TGCGCCAGCAGCTTGACTAGCGGGGGCCGCATTGATAATGAGCAGTTCTTC.

The chain links TRBV24-1 to TRBJ1-2; D might be TRBD1 (5 bases). The V and J ends lost 3 bases and 4 bases respectively, with 14 bases between them. CDR1 and CDR2 (germline): KGHDR, SFDVKD. This CDR3 comprises 15 residues. The CDR3: CATSDARRGVYGYTF. CDR3 DNA sequence: TGTGCCACCAGTGATGCCCGGAGGGGAGTCTATGGCTACACCTTC.

V and J are TRBV9 and TRBJ2-7; TRBD2 might be the D (6 bases). This CDR3 region has 14 residues. The germline V and J ends were trimmed by 3 bases and 6 bases, with 16 bases remaining between them. Germline V CDR1 and CDR2: SGDLS, YYNGEE. The CDR3, as DNA: TGTGCCAGCAGCGCCGGGCAAGCGGGTCGCGAGCAGTACTTC. Translating it yields CASSAGQAGREQYF.

J is TRBJ2-6 and V is TRBV7-6; possibly TRBD2 for D (6 bases). V was pared by 8 bases and J by 2 bases, with 10 bases between. The CDR3 is 14 residues long. The germline V gene encodes CDR1 SGHVS and CDR2 FNYEAQ. DNA for the CDR3: TGTGCCAGCGGAGGGCACACTGGGGCCAACGTCCTGACTTTC. Its protein product is CASGGHTGANVLTF.

This chain connects TRBV2 to TRBJ2-7; TRBD1 agrees at 11 bases. The junction had 5 bases not matched to a gene; V was cut back by 5 bases and J by 5 bases. The germline V gene has CDR1 SNHLY and CDR2 FYNNEI. This CDR3 has 14 residues. The CDR3 bases are TGTGCCAGCAGTTTCCGGGACAGGGGGGACGAGCAGTACTTC. This gives the protein CASSFRDRGDEQYF.

In its sample, this clone was seen a few times. The J gene is TRBJ1-1, the V gene TRBV7-6; TRBD1 is a possible D gene (5 bases). Germline lookup yields CDR1 SGHVS and CDR2 FNYEAQ. The CDR3 runs 15 residues. Trimming took off 1 base at V and 6 bases at J, with 15 bases between the two ends. The CDR3 sequence: CASSLDPGGGAEAFF. The CDR3 DNA is TGTGCCAGCAGCTTAGACCCCGGGGGTGGGGCTGAAGCTTTCTTT.

This chain connects TRBV5-6 to TRBJ1-2; no reliable D call. The V end was cut by 2 bases, the J end by 8 bases, with 13 bases between. The CDR3 consists of 13 residues. CDR1 and CDR2 (germline): SGHDT, YYEEEE. CDR3 protein: CASSLAGVGGYTF. The CDR3 coding sequence is TGTGCCAGCAGCTTAGCCGGGGTAGGAGGCTACACCTTC.

The chain is built from TRBV9 and TRBJ2-3, with 9 bases aligning to TRBD2. The V segment lost 3 bases and the J segment 0 bases; nucleotides outside the gene matches: 8. Per the germline V gene, CDR1 is SGDLS and CDR2 is YYNGEE. There are 17 residues in the CDR3. In DNA, the CDR3 is TGTGCCAGCAGCGCCCGGGGGACTAGCTCTAGCACAGATACGCAGTATTTT. Translating gives CASSARGTSSSTDTQYF.

The chain is built from TRBV5-1 and TRBJ2-3; D remains ambiguous. V was clipped by 1 base and J by 2 bases, with 11 bases between them. Germline values: CDR1 SGHRS, CDR2 YFSETQ. The CDR3 extends over 15 amino acids. This chain's CDR3 is CASSLTRPDTDTQYF. The CDR3 nucleotides are TGCGCCAGCAGCTTGACGAGGCCCGACACAGATACGCAGTATTTT.

The rearrangement links TRBV7-8 to TRBJ2-7, with 10 nucleotides matching TRBD2. The CDR3 has 15 amino acids. The germline V gene encodes CDR1 SGHVS and CDR2 FQNEAQ. V was clipped by 5 bases and J by 9 bases; unmatched bases: 13. This CDR3 reads CASSSSGGKPTGQYF. The CDR3 nucleotides are TGTGCCAGCAGCAGTAGCGGGGGGAAGCCTACGGGGCAGTACTTC. The entire variable domain, with the rest obtained from reference TRBV7-8 and TRBJ2-7, is as follows: GAGVSQSPRYKVAKRGQDVALRCDPISGHVSLFWYQQALGQGPEFLTYFQNEAQLDKSGLPSDRFFAERPEGSVSTLKIQRTQQEDSAVYLCASSSSGGKPTGQYFGPGTRLTVT.

This sequence joins TRBV19 and TRBJ1-4; 7 bases fit TRBD1. Germline trimming cut 5 bases from V and 8 bases from J; bases unmatched to any gene: 11. CDR1 is LNHDA and CDR2 is SQIVND in the germline V gene (reference sequence). The CDR3 consists of 15 residues. The DNA of the CDR3 is TGTGCCAGTAGTCCACTGAACAGGGGAGGCGAAAAACTGTTTTTT. This codes for CASSPLNRGGEKLFF. Filled out from reference TRBV19 and TRBJ1-4, the complete variable domain reads DGGITQSPKYLFRKEGQNVTLSCEQNLNHDAMYWYRQDPGQGLRLIYYSQIVNDFQKGDIAEGYSVSREKKESFPLTVTSAQKNPTAFYLCASSPLNRGGEKLFFGSGTQLSVL.

CDR3 bases: TGTGCCAGCAGCCTCATCAGGGGCGAAACCGACAATGAGCAGTTCTTC. This gives the protein CASSLIRGETDNEQFF. The rearrangement links TRBV28 to TRBJ2-1, with a possible D match to TRBD1 (6 bases). With 6 bases removed from V and 5 bases from J, the gap between germline ends came to 20 bases. Germline values: CDR1 MDHEN, CDR2 SYDVKM. The CDR3 is 16 amino acids.

This chain uses TRBV21-1 with TRBJ2-1; TRBD1, as called in the table, went unchecked against the DNA. TRBV21-1 is annotated as a pseudogene. This CDR3 is 16 amino acids long. The DNA of the CDR3 is TGTGCCAGCCGGGATCCGGTGACAGGACCCTACAATGAGCAGTTCTTC. Translated, it gives CASRDPVTGPYNEQFF.

The count of this clone is one. The V gene is TRBV2, the J gene TRBJ1-5, with D perhaps matching TRBD1 (5 bases). CDR1 is SNHLY and CDR2 is FYNNEI in the germline V gene. There are 13 residues in the CDR3. V gave up 7 bases and J gave up 1 base, with 8 bases separating them. The CDR3 here is CASNGGSNQPQHF. In DNA form, the CDR3 reads TGTGCCAGCAATGGGGGGAGCAATCAGCCCCAGCATTTT.

The chain joins TRBV18 to TRBJ2-7; 7 bases are a match to TRBD1. Germline CDR1 reads KGHSH; CDR2 reads LQKENI. The length of the CDR3 is 17 residues. J gave up 3 bases and V 0 bases, and 11 bases lay outside the gene matches. CDR3 in amino acids: CASSPPRQGRGIYEQYF. As DNA, the CDR3 is TGTGCCAGCTCACCACCCCGACAGGGAAGAGGGATCTACGAGCAGTACTTC.

The chain has TRBV28 and TRBJ2-7, with a tentative D call TRBD2 (5 bases). Per germline, CDR1 MDHEN and CDR2 SYDVKM. This CDR3 has 11 amino acids. The ends were cut back, 5 bases at V and 4 bases at J, with 6 bases in the middle. CDR3 sequence: CASSEGYEQYF. In nucleotides, the CDR3 is TGTGCCAGCAGTGAGGGTTACGAGCAGTACTTC.

The chain joins TRBV28 to TRBJ2-7; 7 bases are a match to TRBD2. This CDR3 comprises 16 residues. Germline V lookup: CDR1 MDHEN, CDR2 SYDVKM. The J segment lost 2 bases and the V segment lost 6 bases, leaving 13 bases of the junction unmatched. The CDR3 nucleotides read TGTGCCAGCAGATTCGATCGGGGGGTCCTGACCTACGAGCAGTACTTC. It encodes CASRFDRGVLTYEQYF.